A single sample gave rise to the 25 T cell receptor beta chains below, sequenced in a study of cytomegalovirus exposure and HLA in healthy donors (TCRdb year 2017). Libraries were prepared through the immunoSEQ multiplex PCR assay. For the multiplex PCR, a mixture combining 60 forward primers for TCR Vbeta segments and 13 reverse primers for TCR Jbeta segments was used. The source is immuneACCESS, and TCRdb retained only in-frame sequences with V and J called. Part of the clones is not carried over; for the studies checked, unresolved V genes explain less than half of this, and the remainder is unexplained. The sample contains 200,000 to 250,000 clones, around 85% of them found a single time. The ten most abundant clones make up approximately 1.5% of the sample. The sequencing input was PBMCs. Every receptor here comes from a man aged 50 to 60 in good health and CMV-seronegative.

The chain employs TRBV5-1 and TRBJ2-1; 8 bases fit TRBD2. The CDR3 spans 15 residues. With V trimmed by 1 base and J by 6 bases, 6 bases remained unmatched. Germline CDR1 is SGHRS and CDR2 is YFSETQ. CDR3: CASSLPSGSFNEQFF. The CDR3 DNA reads TGCGCCAGCAGCTTGCCCAGCGGGAGTTTCAATGAGCAGTTCTTC.

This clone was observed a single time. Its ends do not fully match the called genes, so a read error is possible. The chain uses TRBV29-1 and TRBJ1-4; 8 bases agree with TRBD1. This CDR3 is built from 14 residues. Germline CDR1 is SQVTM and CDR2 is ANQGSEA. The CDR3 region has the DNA TGCAGCGTTGAAGACACAGGGGGTAATGAAAAACTGCTTTTT. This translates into CSVEDTGGNEKLLF.

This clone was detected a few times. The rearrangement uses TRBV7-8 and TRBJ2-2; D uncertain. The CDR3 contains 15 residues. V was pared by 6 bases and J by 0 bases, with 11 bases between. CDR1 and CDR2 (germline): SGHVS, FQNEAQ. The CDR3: CASSPLAPNTGELFF. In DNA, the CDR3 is TGTGCCAGCAGTCCCCTGGCCCCGAACACCGGGGAGCTGTTTTTT.

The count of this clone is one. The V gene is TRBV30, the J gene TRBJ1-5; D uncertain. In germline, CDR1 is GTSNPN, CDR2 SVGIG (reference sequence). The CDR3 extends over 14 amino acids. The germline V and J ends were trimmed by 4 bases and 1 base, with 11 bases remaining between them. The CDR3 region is CAWTPGKSNQPQHF. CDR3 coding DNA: TGTGCCTGGACCCCGGGGAAGAGCAATCAGCCCCAGCATTTT.

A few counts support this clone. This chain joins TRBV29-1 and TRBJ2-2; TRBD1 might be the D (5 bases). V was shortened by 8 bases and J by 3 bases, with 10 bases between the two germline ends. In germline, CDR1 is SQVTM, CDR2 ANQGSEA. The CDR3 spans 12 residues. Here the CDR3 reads CSYQGDTGELFF. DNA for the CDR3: TGCAGCTACCAGGGTGACACCGGGGAGCTGTTTTTT.

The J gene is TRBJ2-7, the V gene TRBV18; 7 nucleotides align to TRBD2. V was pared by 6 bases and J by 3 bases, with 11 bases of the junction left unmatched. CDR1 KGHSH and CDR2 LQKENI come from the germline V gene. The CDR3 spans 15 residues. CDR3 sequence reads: CASSPGGTKDYEQYF. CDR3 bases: TGTGCCAGCTCTCCCGGTGGGACTAAAGACTACGAGCAGTACTTC. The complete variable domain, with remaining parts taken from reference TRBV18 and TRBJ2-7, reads NAGVMQNPRHLVRRRGQEARLRCSPMKGHSHVYWYRQLPEEGLKFMVYLQKENIIDESGMPKERFSAEFPKEGPSILRIQQVVRGDSAAYFCASSPGGTKDYEQYFGPGTRLTVT.

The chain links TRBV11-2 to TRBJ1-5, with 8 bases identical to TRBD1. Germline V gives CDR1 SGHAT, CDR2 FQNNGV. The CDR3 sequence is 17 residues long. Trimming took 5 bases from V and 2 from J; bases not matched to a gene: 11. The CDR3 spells CASSTRTGWLGNQPQHF. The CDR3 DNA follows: TGTGCCAGCAGCACCAGGACAGGGTGGTTGGGCAATCAGCCCCAGCATTTT.

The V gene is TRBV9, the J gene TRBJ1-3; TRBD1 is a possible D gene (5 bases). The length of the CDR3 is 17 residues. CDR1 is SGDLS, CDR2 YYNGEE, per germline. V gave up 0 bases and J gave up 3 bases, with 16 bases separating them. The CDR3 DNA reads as TGTGCCAGCAGCGTAGAGGGTCCAGGGTCTAGTGGAAACACCATATATTTT. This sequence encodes CASSVEGPGSSGNTIYF.

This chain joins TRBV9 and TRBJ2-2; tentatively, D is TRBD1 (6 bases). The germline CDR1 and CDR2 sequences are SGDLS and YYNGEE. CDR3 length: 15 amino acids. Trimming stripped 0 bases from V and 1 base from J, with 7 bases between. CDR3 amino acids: CASSVGGQNTGELFF. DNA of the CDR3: TGTGCCAGCAGCGTAGGGGGACAGAACACCGGGGAGCTGTTTTTT.

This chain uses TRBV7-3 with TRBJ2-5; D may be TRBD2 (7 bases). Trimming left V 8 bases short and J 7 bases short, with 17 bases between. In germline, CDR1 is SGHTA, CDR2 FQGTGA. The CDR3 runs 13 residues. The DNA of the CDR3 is TGTGCCAGCGGGGAGGGAGAAGGGGGGACCCAGTACTTC. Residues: CASGEGEGGTQYF.

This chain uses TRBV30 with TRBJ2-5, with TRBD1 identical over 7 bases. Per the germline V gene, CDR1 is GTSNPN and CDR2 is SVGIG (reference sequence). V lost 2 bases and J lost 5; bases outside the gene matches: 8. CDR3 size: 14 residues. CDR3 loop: CAWSTGQVSETQYF. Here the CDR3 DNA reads TGTGCCTGGAGTACCGGACAGGTTTCGGAGACCCAGTACTTC. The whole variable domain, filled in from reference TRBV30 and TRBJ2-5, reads SQTIHQWPATLVQPVGSPLSLECTVEGTSNPNLYWYRQAAGRGLQLLFYSVGIGQISSEVPQNLSASRPQDRQFILSSKKLLLSDSGFYLCAWSTGQVSETQYFGPGTRLLVL.

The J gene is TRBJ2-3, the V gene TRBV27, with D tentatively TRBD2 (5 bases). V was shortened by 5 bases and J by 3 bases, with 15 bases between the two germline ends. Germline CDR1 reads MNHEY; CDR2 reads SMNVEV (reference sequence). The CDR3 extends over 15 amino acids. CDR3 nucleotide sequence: TGTGCCAGCAGTAAACCCGGGATGGGAACAGATACGCAGTATTTT. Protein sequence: CASSKPGMGTDTQYF.

The CDR3 DNA reads as TGTGCCAGCAGTGAAGAATCGGGAGGGGGCTGGGAGCCCCAGCATTTT. Translation gives CASSEESGGGWEPQHF. This rearrangement joins TRBV6-1 to TRBJ1-5; 7 positions agree with TRBD1. The germline CDR1 and CDR2 sequences are MNHNS and SASEGT. The junction had 11 bases not matched to a gene; V was cut back by 1 base and J by 8 bases. This CDR3 has 16 amino acids.

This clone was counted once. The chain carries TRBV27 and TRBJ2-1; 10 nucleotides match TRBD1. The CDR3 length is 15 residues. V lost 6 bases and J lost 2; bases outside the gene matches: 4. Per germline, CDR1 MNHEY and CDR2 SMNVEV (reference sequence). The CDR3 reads CASSRTGGAYNEQFF. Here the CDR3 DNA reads TGTGCCAGCAGCCGGACAGGGGGTGCCTACAATGAGCAGTTCTTC.

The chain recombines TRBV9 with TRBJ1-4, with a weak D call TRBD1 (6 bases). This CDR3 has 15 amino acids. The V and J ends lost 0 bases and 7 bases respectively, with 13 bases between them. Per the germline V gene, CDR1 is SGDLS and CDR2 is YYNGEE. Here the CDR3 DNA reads TGTGCCAGCAGCGTAGGGGTGGGGGCCGGTGAAAAACTGTTTTTT. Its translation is CASSVGVGAGEKLFF.

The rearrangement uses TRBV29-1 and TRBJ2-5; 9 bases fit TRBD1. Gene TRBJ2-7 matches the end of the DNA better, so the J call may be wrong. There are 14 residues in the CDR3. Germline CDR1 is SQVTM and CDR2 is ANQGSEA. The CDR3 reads CSVSPGTGSYEQYF. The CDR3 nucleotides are TGCAGCGTCTCACCCGGGACAGGGTCCTACGAGCAGTACTTC.

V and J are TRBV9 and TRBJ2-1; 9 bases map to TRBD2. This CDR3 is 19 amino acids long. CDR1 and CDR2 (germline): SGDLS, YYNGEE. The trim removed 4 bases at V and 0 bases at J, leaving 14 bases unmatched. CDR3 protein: CASSPSLSSGTLSYNEQFF. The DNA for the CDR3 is TGTGCCAGCAGCCCGTCTTTGTCTAGCGGGACCCTCTCCTACAATGAGCAGTTCTTC.

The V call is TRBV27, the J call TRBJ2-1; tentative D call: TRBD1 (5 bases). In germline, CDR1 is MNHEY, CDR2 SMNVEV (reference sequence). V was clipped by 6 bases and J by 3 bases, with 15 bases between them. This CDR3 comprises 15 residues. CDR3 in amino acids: CASSPAPGNYNEQFF. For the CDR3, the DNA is TGTGCCAGCAGCCCCGCGCCAGGGAACTACAATGAGCAGTTCTTC.

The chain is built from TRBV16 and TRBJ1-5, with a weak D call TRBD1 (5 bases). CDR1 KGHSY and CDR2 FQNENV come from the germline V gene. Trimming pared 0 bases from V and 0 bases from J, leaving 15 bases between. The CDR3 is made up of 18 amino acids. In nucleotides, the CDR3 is TGTGCCAGCAGCCAATCACGGGTGGGGCTTAATAGCAATCAGCCCCAGCATTTT. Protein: CASSQSRVGLNSNQPQHF.

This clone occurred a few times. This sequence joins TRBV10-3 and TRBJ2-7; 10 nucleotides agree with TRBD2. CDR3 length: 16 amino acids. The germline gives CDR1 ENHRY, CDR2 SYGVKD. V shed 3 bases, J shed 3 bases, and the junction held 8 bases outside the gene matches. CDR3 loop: CAISDFGLAAVYEQYF. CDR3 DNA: TGTGCCATCAGTGATTTCGGACTAGCGGCCGTCTACGAGCAGTACTTC.

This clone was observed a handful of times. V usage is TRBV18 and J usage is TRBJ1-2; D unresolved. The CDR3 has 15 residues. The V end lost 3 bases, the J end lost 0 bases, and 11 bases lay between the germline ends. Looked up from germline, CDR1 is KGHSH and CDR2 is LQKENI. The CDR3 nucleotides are TGTGCCAGCTCACCGGTCCCACAGACTAACTATGGCTACACCTTC. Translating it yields CASSPVPQTNYGYTF. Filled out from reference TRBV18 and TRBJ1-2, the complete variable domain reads NAGVMQNPRHLVRRRGQEARLRCSPMKGHSHVYWYRQLPEEGLKFMVYLQKENIIDESGMPKERFSAEFPKEGPSILRIQQVVRGDSAAYFCASSPVPQTNYGYTFGSGTRLTVV.

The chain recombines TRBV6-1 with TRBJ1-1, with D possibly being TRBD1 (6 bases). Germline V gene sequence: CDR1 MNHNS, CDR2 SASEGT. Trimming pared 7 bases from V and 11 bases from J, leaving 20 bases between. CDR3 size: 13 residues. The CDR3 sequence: CASIQRWGGQAFF. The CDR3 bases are TGTGCCAGCATTCAAAGGTGGGGGGGGCAGGCTTTCTTT.

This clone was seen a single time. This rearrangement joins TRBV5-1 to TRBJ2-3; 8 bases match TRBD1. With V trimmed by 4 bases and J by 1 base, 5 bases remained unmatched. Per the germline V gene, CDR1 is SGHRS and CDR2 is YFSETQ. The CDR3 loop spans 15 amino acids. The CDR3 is CASSAAGGGTDTQYF. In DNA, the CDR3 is TGCGCCAGCAGCGCAGCAGGGGGCGGCACAGATACGCAGTATTTT.

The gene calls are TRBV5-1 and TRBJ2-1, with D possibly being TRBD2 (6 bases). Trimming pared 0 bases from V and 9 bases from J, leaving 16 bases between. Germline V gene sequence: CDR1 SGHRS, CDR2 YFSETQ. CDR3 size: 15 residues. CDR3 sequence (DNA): TGCGCCAGCAGCTTGGACCCTAGCGCCGCGAGTGAGCAGTTCTTC. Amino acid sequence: CASSLDPSAASEQFF.

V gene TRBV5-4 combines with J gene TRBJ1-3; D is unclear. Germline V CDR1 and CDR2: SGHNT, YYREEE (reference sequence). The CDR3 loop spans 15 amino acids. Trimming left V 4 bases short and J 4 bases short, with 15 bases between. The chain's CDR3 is CASSLLSPGGNTIYF. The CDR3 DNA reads TGTGCCAGCAGCCTTCTCTCCCCGGGAGGAAACACCATATATTTT.